This TCR beta chain was recovered during a study of cytomegalovirus exposure and HLA in healthy donors. In the study overall: Of the donors genotyped, approximately 400 in all, 75% to 85% fell in the Caucasian-associated ancestry cluster. Whole-study findings and limits: There were a few CMV-associated chains whose specificity for CMV antigens was confirmed in vitro.

Germline-derived CDR1 and CDR2 are MNHEY and SVGAGI. The CDR3 contains 11 residues. With 6 bases removed from V and 7 bases from J, the gap between germline ends came to 9 bases. The PCR ran on 60 Vbeta and 13 Jbeta primers. The repertoire was sequenced with immunoSEQ multiplex PCR; TCRdb's copy has only in-frame clones and lacks some. The sample consists of some 120,000 clones, 65% to 75% of them appearing once. Concerning this clone itself: Its cognate antigen is unknown.

Sequences were obtained from PBMCs. This chain uses TRBV6-5 with TRBJ2-5; D is perhaps TRBD1 (5 bases). The sequence derives from a woman between 45 and 60 years old in good health and CMV-seropositive. CDR3 nucleotide sequence: TGTGCCAGCAGGGGGCTCGGGACCCAGTACTTC. Translating gives CASRGLGTQYF.